This T cell receptor (beta chain) was documented in a study of blood T cells in healthy people across ages. Findings of the study overall: Diversity was estimated from one million T cells, and these estimates were considered underestimates.

The second PCR ran about 7 to 12 cycles with a sample-barcoded 5' primer and J-beta primers. TCRdb called the 5' RACE reads again in MiXCR, with one record for every CDR3 protein. The sample holds fewer than 800,000 distinct CDR3 sequences, 32% seen once. The CDR3 has 14 amino acids. Per germline, CDR1 SGHDN and CDR2 FVKESK. In regard to this clonotype: Its antigen is unidentified. A much larger clone is a single base away; this may be a read error.

Sample: blood. This chain connects TRBV14 to TRBJ2-5; D call uncertain. This TCR derives from an elderly woman in good health. CDR3 coding DNA: TGTGTCAGCAGCCACCGCGGCATCCAAGAGACCCAGTACTTC. Amino acid sequence: CVSSHRGIQETQYF.